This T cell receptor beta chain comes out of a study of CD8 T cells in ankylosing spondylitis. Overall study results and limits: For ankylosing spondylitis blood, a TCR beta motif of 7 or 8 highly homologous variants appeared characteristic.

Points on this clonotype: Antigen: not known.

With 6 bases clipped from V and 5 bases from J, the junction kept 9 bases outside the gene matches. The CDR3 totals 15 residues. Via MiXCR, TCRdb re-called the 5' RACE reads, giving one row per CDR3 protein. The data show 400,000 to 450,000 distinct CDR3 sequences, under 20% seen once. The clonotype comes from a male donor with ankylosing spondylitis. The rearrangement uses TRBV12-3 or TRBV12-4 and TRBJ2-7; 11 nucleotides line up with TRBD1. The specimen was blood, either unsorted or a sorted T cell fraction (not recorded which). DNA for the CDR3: TGTGCCAGCAGCCGCAGGGCGGACAGGGGGCACGAGCAGTACTTC. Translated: CASSRRADRGHEQYF.